This entry lists 28 T cell receptor beta chains sequenced from one sample in a study of beta chain features in type 1 diabetes. Expressed TCRB transcripts were sequenced, since all the RNA that had been isolated was reverse transcribed. The table came from immunoSEQ multiplex PCR; TCRdb's copy has only in-frame clones and leaves some out. The table has around 500,000 clones, roughly an eighth seen once; the top ten hold 0.045% to 0.06%. Material: naive CD4+ T cells from blood. These receptors were taken from a woman younger than 30 in good health.

This clone was seen only a few times. The V and J genes are TRBV18 and TRBJ1-1, with D possibly being TRBD1 (5 bases). Germline CDR1 KGHSH, CDR2 LQKENI. The CDR3 length is 13 residues. Trimming pared 5 bases from V and 1 base from J, leaving 8 bases between. The CDR3 nucleotides read TGTGCCAGCTCAAGTGGGGGGAACACTGAAGCTTTCTTT. This translates into CASSSGGNTEAFF.

This clone was detected only a few times. The chain links TRBV4-2 to TRBJ2-6; D is unclear. This CDR3 is 16 amino acids long. The V and J ends lost 5 bases and 3 bases respectively, with 14 bases between them. The germline gives CDR1 LGHNA, CDR2 YNFKEQ. In DNA, the CDR3 is TGTGCCAGCAGCTCGCCCGCCTTTAGTGGGGCCAACGTCCTGACTTTC. Translation gives CASSSPAFSGANVLTF.

This chain links TRBV7-9 with TRBJ2-7; D unresolved. V dropped 0 bases and J dropped 2 bases, with 8 bases sitting between them. Germline values: CDR1 SEHNR, CDR2 FQNEAQ (reference sequence). The CDR3 is 14 amino acids. The CDR3 here is CASSLAGPTYEQYV. For the CDR3, the DNA is TGTGCCAGCAGCTTAGCCGGGCCAACCTACGAGCAGTACGTC.

This clone came up once. The DNA of the CDR3 is TGTGCCAGCAGCTTAGTGACGGCGACCTACAATGAGCAGTTCTTC. Translating gives CASSLVTATYNEQFF. This chain connects TRBV7-6 to TRBJ2-1; no clear D gene. CDR1 SGHVS and CDR2 FNYEAQ come from the germline V gene. The CDR3 contains 15 residues. V was pared by 1 base and J by 2 bases, with 9 bases between. The complete variable domain, with remaining parts taken from reference TRBV7-6 and TRBJ2-1, reads GAGVSQSPRYKVTKRGQDVALRCDPISGHVSLYWYRQALGQGPEFLTYFNYEAQQDKSGLPNDRFSAERPEGSISTLTIQRTEQRDSAMYRCASSLVTATYNEQFFGPGTRLTVL.

This clone turned up a few times. The chain links TRBV7-6 to TRBJ2-7; 7 nucleotides align to TRBD1. Germline loops: CDR1 SGHVS, CDR2 FNYEAQ. The CDR3 loop spans 15 amino acids. The trim removed 1 base at V and 3 bases at J, leaving 6 bases unmatched. The CDR3 here is CASSLVSGGVYEQYF. In nucleotides, the CDR3 is TGTGCCAGCAGCTTAGTTTCAGGGGGTGTCTACGAGCAGTACTTC.

The chain carries TRBV7-3 and TRBJ2-1; the match to TRBD1 covers 7 bases. After removal of 0 bases from V and 4 bases from J, the junction contained 0 bases not matched to a gene. The CDR3 is 14 amino acids. Looked up from germline, CDR1 is SGHTA and CDR2 is FQGTGA. The CDR3, as DNA: TGTGCCAGCAGCTTAACGGGACAGTACAATGAGCAGTTCTTC. It encodes CASSLTGQYNEQFF.

This clone was observed a single time. This sequence joins TRBV18 and TRBJ1-1; D possibly corresponds to TRBD1 (5 bases). Germline-derived CDR1 and CDR2 are KGHSH and LQKENI. V was clipped by 5 bases and J by 0 bases, with 7 bases between them. There are 13 residues in the CDR3. The CDR3 DNA reads TGTGCCAGCTCAGGGACTATGAACACTGAAGCTTTCTTT. It specifies CASSGTMNTEAFF.

In its sample, this clone was seen a few times. J is TRBJ2-4 and V is TRBV11-3; 8 bases match TRBD1. The junction had 8 bases not matched to a gene; V was cut back by 3 bases and J by 4 bases. The CDR3 has 16 amino acids. In germline, CDR1 is SGHNT, CDR2 YENEEA. For the CDR3, the DNA is TGTGCCAGCAGCTTGGGACAGGCAGGTGGAAAAAACATTCAGTACTTC. As protein: CASSLGQAGGKNIQYF.

This clone was detected a few times. The rearrangement uses TRBV7-2 and TRBJ1-1; no reliable D call. In germline, CDR1 is SGHTA, CDR2 FQGNSA. There are 13 residues in the CDR3. Trimming removed 5 bases at V and 4 bases at J, with 11 bases between. CDR3 nucleotides: TGTGCCAGCAGCCCGGAGGTGAGCACTGAAGCTTTCTTT. It specifies CASSPEVSTEAFF.

The chain recombines TRBV7-2 with TRBJ2-1, with no clear D. The V end lost 3 bases, the J end lost 7 bases, and 13 bases lay between the germline ends. Germline V lookup: CDR1 SGHTA, CDR2 FQGNSA. The CDR3 totals 14 residues. The CDR3 here is CASSFARNENEQFF. The CDR3, as DNA: TGTGCCAGCAGCTTTGCGCGGAATGAGAATGAGCAGTTCTTC.

The chain has TRBV27 and TRBJ2-4; no clear D gene. The CDR3 covers 16 residues. Germline lookup yields CDR1 MNHEY and CDR2 SMNVEV (reference sequence). Trimming pared 0 bases from V and 0 bases from J, leaving 9 bases between. CDR3 DNA sequence: TGTGCCAGCAGTTTATCCCAGTTGATAGCCAAAAACATTCAGTACTTC. Protein sequence: CASSLSQLIAKNIQYF.

V is TRBV5-1 and J is TRBJ2-7; possible D gene TRBD2, 5 bases. CDR1 is SGHRS, CDR2 YFSETQ, per germline. The V end was cut by 6 bases, the J end by 1 base, with 20 bases between. This CDR3 spans 16 amino acids. The CDR3 sequence: CASTNLISGRSYEQYF. CDR3 DNA: TGCGCCAGCACTAACCTTATCTCGGGGAGATCCTACGAGCAGTACTTC.

As for this clone: This specimen includes other DNA sequences encoding the same CDR3. The CDR3 spells CASSSQGYEQYV. In DNA, the CDR3 is TGTGCCAGCAGCTCACAGGGGTACGAGCAGTACGTC. V gene TRBV11-2 combines with J gene TRBJ2-7; 7 nucleotides align to TRBD1. There are 12 residues in the CDR3. The germline V gene has CDR1 SGHAT and CDR2 FQNNGV. The V segment lost 4 bases and the J segment 4 bases; nucleotides outside the gene matches: 1.

This clone has more than one count but fewer than ten. The V and J genes are TRBV2 and TRBJ1-5; 9 nucleotides align to TRBD1. The CDR3 has 14 amino acids. CDR1 and CDR2 (germline): SNHLY, FYNNEI. Trimming cost V 7 bases and J 6 bases; bases outside gene matches: 7. CDR3 in amino acids: CASIADRGGQPQHF. The DNA for the CDR3 is TGTGCCAGCATCGCGGACAGGGGAGGTCAGCCCCAGCATTTT.

CDR3 in amino acids: CASSPKVVRDEQFF. The CDR3, as DNA: TGTGCCAGCAGCCCCAAAGTGGTGAGAGATGAGCAGTTCTTC. This sequence joins TRBV11-1 and TRBJ2-1; D uncertain. The CDR3 length is 14 residues. V lost 5 bases, J lost 8 bases, and 16 bases lay in between. Looked up from germline, CDR1 is SGHAT and CDR2 is FQDESV (reference sequence).

This clone turned up a few times. V gene TRBV9 combines with J gene TRBJ1-2; D remains unclear. With 4 bases removed from V and 4 bases from J, the gap between germline ends came to 14 bases. From germline, CDR1 is SGDLS and CDR2 YYNGEE. The CDR3 contains 14 residues. This chain's CDR3 is CASSLVGNFYGYTF. In DNA, the CDR3 is TGTGCCAGCAGCCTTGTGGGGAATTTCTATGGCTACACCTTC.

The chain joins TRBV30 to TRBJ2-2, with TRBD2 matching 11 bases. J gave up 5 bases and V 4 bases, and 3 bases lay outside the gene matches. This CDR3 region has 14 residues. Germline CDR1 and CDR2: GTSNPN and SVGIG (reference sequence). The CDR3 DNA reads as TGTGCCTGGACGGGACTAGCGGAGACCGGGGAGCTGTTTTTT. It yields the protein CAWTGLAETGELFF.

The V and J genes are TRBV7-2 and TRBJ2-3, with a tentative D call TRBD2 (6 bases). Between the trimmed V and J ends, which lost 5 bases and 2 bases, there was a span of 14 bases. The germline V gene has CDR1 SGHTA and CDR2 FQGNSA. The CDR3 spans 15 residues. CDR3 in DNA: TGTGCCAGCAGCCCCCAGGGACTTCTCACAGATACGCAGTATTTT. It codes for CASSPQGLLTDTQYF.

This clone was counted a few times. The chain joins TRBV5-6 to TRBJ2-7; D is possibly TRBD1 (5 bases). Looked up from germline, CDR1 is SGHDT and CDR2 is YYEEEE. This CDR3 has 13 amino acids. V gave up 7 bases and J gave up 0 bases, with 11 bases separating them. The DNA of the CDR3 is TGTGCCAGCGGCGACAGTTTCTCCTACGAGCAGTACTTC. Translation: CASGDSFSYEQYF.

As regards this clone: Other nucleotide sequences in the sample specify the same CDR3. The chain couples TRBV20-1 to TRBJ2-1, with unresolved D. Trimming shortened V by 5 bases and J by 8 bases, and 7 bases separated the two germline ends. There are 10 residues in the CDR3. Germline assignment: CDR1 DFQATT and CDR2 SNEGSKA (reference sequence). CDR3 amino acids: CSARRYEQFF. CDR3 bases: TGCAGTGCTCGGCGGTATGAGCAGTTCTTC.

This clone was seen a few times. The chain has TRBV5-1 and TRBJ2-3; TRBD2 agrees at 12 bases. The V segment lost 1 base and the J segment 4 bases; nucleotides outside the gene matches: 10. CDR3 length: 18 amino acids. Germline values: CDR1 SGHRS, CDR2 YFSETQ. Here the CDR3 DNA reads TGCGCCAGCAGCTTGAAGCTAGCGGGGGGGCCATTCCCAGATACGCAGTATTTT. Protein product: CASSLKLAGGPFPDTQYF.

To note about this clone: The identical CDR3 is also encoded by other nucleotide sequences in the sample. CDR3 protein: CASSLQGSNQPQHF. CDR3 DNA sequence: TGTGCCAGCAGCTTACAGGGGAGCAATCAGCCCCAGCATTTT. The chain couples TRBV7-2 to TRBJ1-5; TRBD1 is a possible D gene (6 bases). The CDR3 has 14 residues. The germline gives CDR1 SGHTA, CDR2 FQGNSA. V dropped 2 bases and J dropped 1 base, with 6 bases sitting between them.

J is TRBJ2-3 and V is TRBV29-1; D is undetermined. The length of the CDR3 is 13 residues. Germline V gives CDR1 SQVTM, CDR2 ANQGSEA. V was clipped by 6 bases and J by 0 bases, with 10 bases between them. The CDR3 DNA sequence: TGCAGCGTAAGAGCCGACAGCACAGATACGCAGTATTTT. It specifies CSVRADSTDTQYF.

This chain links TRBV14 with TRBJ2-7; D unresolved. Germline CDR1 is SGHDN and CDR2 is FVKESK. The CDR3 covers 12 residues. Trimming removed 3 bases at V and 4 bases at J, with 7 bases between. CDR3 in DNA: TGTGCCAGCAGCCAGGTACTTTACGAGCAGTACTTC. Protein sequence: CASSQVLYEQYF.

The V call is TRBV14, the J call TRBJ1-3; TRBD1 is a possible D gene (5 bases). Germline V gene lookup returns CDR1 SGHDN and CDR2 FVKESK. The CDR3 runs to 15 residues. Trimming left V 4 bases short and J 5 bases short, with 15 bases between. Here the CDR3 reads CASSPGQGWRNTIYF. CDR3 nucleotide sequence: TGTGCCAGCAGCCCCGGCCAGGGTTGGAGAAACACCATATATTTT. Filled out from reference TRBV14 and TRBJ1-3, the complete variable domain reads EAGVTQFPSHSVIEKGQTVTLRCDPISGHDNLYWYRRVMGKEIKFLLHFVKESKQDESGMPNNRFLAERTGGTYSTLKVQPAELEDSGVYFCASSPGQGWRNTIYFGEGSWLTVV.

V usage is TRBV30 and J usage is TRBJ2-5; perhaps TRBD1 as D (6 bases). CDR1 is GTSNPN, CDR2 SVGIG, per germline (reference sequence). The CDR3 has 14 residues. V shed 4 bases and J shed 1 base, with 13 bases lying between them. CDR3 bases: TGTGCCTGGACTCAGGGGTCCCTCCAAGAGACCCAGTACTTC. Its protein is CAWTQGSLQETQYF.

This clone came up a few times. This chain connects TRBV19 to TRBJ1-3; maybe TRBD1 (5 bases). Germline V lookup: CDR1 LNHDA, CDR2 SQIVND (reference sequence). This CDR3 is built from 14 residues. Trimming took off 3 bases at V and 2 bases at J, with 8 bases between the two ends. CDR3 coding DNA: TGTGCCAGTAGTATTCAGGGAGCTGGAAACACCATATATTTT. This codes for CASSIQGAGNTIYF.

Only a few counts were recorded for this clone. The chain carries TRBV30 and TRBJ2-1, with D unclear. There are 13 residues in the CDR3. Trimming left V 6 bases short and J 5 bases short, with 14 bases between. CDR1 and CDR2 (germline): GTSNPN, SVGIG (reference sequence). The CDR3 sequence is CACLRTPHNEQFF. The CDR3 DNA is TGTGCCTGTCTCAGGACCCCCCACAATGAGCAGTTCTTC.